This entry lists 30 T cell receptor beta chains sequenced from one sample in a study of cytomegalovirus exposure and HLA in healthy donors. Primers included in the PCR were 60 Vbeta and 13 Jbeta primers. Repertoires were generated with immunoSEQ multiplex PCR, while TCRdb's copy carries only in-frame clones and drops some. Of under 150,000 clones in the sample, 82% were seen once. Sequencing input: PBMCs. The receptor source for this set is a boy between 2 and 10 years old in good health and CMV-seronegative.

This rearrangement joins TRBV6-1 to TRBJ2-3, with 7 nucleotides matching TRBD2. J lost 1 base, V lost 11 bases, and 9 bases had no gene match. The CDR3 contains 14 residues. Germline CDR1 reads MNHNS; CDR2 reads SASEGT. The CDR3 region is CAGRGSGGTDTQYF. Written as DNA, the CDR3 is TGTGCCGGCCGAGGGAGCGGGGGCACAGATACGCAGTATTTT.

In this sample, this clone turned up a few times. This chain uses TRBV2 with TRBJ2-1, with D tentatively TRBD1 (5 bases). Trimming cost V 1 base and J 10 bases, with 8 bases left between them. The CDR3 extends over 12 amino acids. Per the germline V gene, CDR1 is SNHLY and CDR2 is FYNNEI. DNA for the CDR3: TGTGCCAGCAGTGAAGGATGGACAGAGCAGTTCTTC. Residues: CASSEGWTEQFF.

V and J are TRBV4-2 and TRBJ2-2, with D maybe TRBD1 (6 bases). CDR1 and CDR2 (germline): LGHNA, YNFKEQ. Trimming shortened V by 1 base and J by 6 bases, and 9 bases separated the two germline ends. This CDR3 is 14 amino acids long. CDR3 coding DNA: TGTGCCAGCAGCCAAGCGCGACAGGCCGGGGAGCTGTTTTTT. Translating gives CASSQARQAGELFF.

The chain carries TRBV13 and TRBJ2-5; tentatively, D is TRBD2 (7 bases). Trimming left V 4 bases short and J 0 bases short, with 27 bases between. This CDR3 has 20 amino acids. Germline values: CDR1 PRHDT, CDR2 FYEKMQ (reference sequence). CDR3 nucleotide sequence: TGTGCCAGCAGCTCGTCTATTTGGCCTCCTAGGGGGGGGGACCAAGAGACCCAGTACTTC. It specifies CASSSSIWPPRGGDQETQYF.

As regards this clone: One end of the junction fails to match germline, which may point to a read error. The chain uses TRBV12-5 and TRBJ2-7; TRBD1 matches at 8 bases. The CDR3 length is 18 residues. Germline-derived CDR1 and CDR2 are LGHNT and FRNRAP. The CDR3 sequence is CASGLVGLRGQAINEQYF. CDR3 nucleotide sequence: TGTGCTAGTGGCTTGGTGGGTCTGAGGGGACAGGCCATAAACGAGCAGTACTTC. The complete variable domain, with remaining parts taken from reference TRBV12-5 and TRBJ2-7, reads DARVTQTPRHKVTEMGQEVTMRCQPILGHNTVFWYRQTMMQGLELLAYFRNRAPLDDSGMPKDRFSAEMPDATLATLKIQPSEPRDSAVYFCASGLVGLRGQAINEQYFGPGTRLTVT.

The chain links TRBV29-1 to TRBJ1-1; D is undetermined. This CDR3 has 13 amino acids. Germline V gene lookup returns CDR1 SQVTM and CDR2 ANQGSEA. V lost 7 bases, J lost 2 bases, and 14 bases lay in between. Here the CDR3 reads CSAVPGENTEAFF. In DNA, the CDR3 is TGCAGCGCCGTGCCCGGGGAAAACACTGAAGCTTTCTTT.

This clone was picked up one time. The chain carries TRBV11-2 and TRBJ2-3; 9 bases are shared with TRBD2. The V and J ends lost 4 bases and 11 bases, in that order; junction bases with no gene match: 16. This CDR3 is 16 amino acids long. Germline V CDR1 and CDR2: SGHAT, FQNNGV. The CDR3 DNA follows: TGTGCCAGCAGCTCACTTAGCGGGAGCCACCAGTGCGGGCAGTATTTT. Its protein is CASSSLSGSHQCGQYF. Variable domain in full (rest from reference TRBV11-2 and TRBJ2-3): EAGVAQSPRYKIIEKRQSVAFWCNPISGHATLYWYQQILGQGPKLLIQFQNNGVVDDSQLPKDRFSAERLKGVDSTLKIQPAKLEDSAVYLCASSSLSGSHQCGQYFGPGTRLTVL.

V is TRBV5-1 and J is TRBJ1-1; TRBD1 matches at 7 bases. Germline values: CDR1 SGHRS, CDR2 YFSETQ. V trimming: 2 bases; J trimming: 11 bases; junction bases outside the gene matches: 9. The CDR3 covers 13 residues. The CDR3 protein is CASSFRDSLPAFF. The CDR3 bases are TGCGCCAGCAGCTTCCGGGACAGTCTACCGGCTTTCTTT.

The CDR3 protein is CASSSLQNLQETQYF. In DNA, the CDR3 is TGTGCCAGCAGCTCCTTACAGAACCTCCAAGAGACCCAGTACTTC. The V and J genes are TRBV7-2 and TRBJ2-5; no definite D call. V lost 4 bases and J 1 base, leaving 13 bases between the germline ends. The length of the CDR3 is 15 residues. The V gene's germline CDR1 is SGHTA and CDR2 FQGNSA.

This clone was counted a few times. The chain has TRBV7-8 and TRBJ1-1; maybe TRBD1 (5 bases). V was pared by 5 bases and J by 6 bases, with 13 bases between. The CDR3 has 13 amino acids. CDR1 and CDR2 (germline): SGHVS, FQNEAQ. CDR3 sequence (DNA): TGTGCCAGCAGCCTGGGGACTGTATCTGAAGCTTTCTTT. Encoded protein: CASSLGTVSEAFF.

The chain uses TRBV6-5 and TRBJ1-3, with D unclear. The CDR3 sequence is 15 residues long. CDR1 is MNHEY, CDR2 SVGAGI, per germline. V gave up 7 bases and J gave up 0 bases, with 13 bases separating them. CDR3 in DNA: TGTGCCAGCACTCCTGTACAGAGCTCTGGAAACACCATATATTTT. Its translation is CASTPVQSSGNTIYF.

To note about this clone: Additional DNA sequences in this sample encode the identical CDR3. The chain uses TRBV6-5 and TRBJ1-2, with 11 bases lining up with TRBD1. The V gene's germline CDR1 is MNHEY and CDR2 SVGAGI. The CDR3 extends over 14 amino acids. With 6 bases clipped from V and 7 bases from J, the junction kept 7 bases outside the gene matches. The CDR3 is CASSRTGTGGGYTF. DNA of the CDR3: TGTGCCAGCAGCCGGACGGGGACAGGGGGTGGCTACACCTTC.

The chain couples TRBV4-1 to TRBJ1-6; D gene ambiguous. Germline-derived CDR1 and CDR2 are MGHRA and YSYEKL. The CDR3 consists of 17 residues. Trimming shortened V by 0 bases and J by 4 bases, and 13 bases separated the two germline ends. CDR3 DNA: TGCGCCAGCAGCCAAGATGTCACGGGATCTTATAATTCACCCCTCCACTTT. It is translated as CASSQDVTGSYNSPLHF.

CDR3 DNA sequence: TGTGCCAGCAGCCCGGGAGGCTCCAATCAGCCCCAGCATTTT. Translated, it gives CASSPGGSNQPQHF. The rearrangement uses TRBV6-6 and TRBJ1-5, with unresolved D. Germline lookup yields CDR1 MNHNY and CDR2 SVGAGI (reference sequence). This CDR3 spans 14 amino acids. The V end lost 6 bases, the J end lost 3 bases, and 12 bases lay between the germline ends.

This clone was detected only a few times. This sequence joins TRBV9 and TRBJ2-6, with 7 bases that match TRBD2. The germline CDR1 and CDR2 sequences are SGDLS and YYNGEE. J was trimmed by 3 bases and V by 7 bases; bases with no gene match: 4. The CDR3 runs to 14 residues. In nucleotides, the CDR3 is TGTGCCAGCGGGGGGGACGATGGGGCCAACGTCCTGACTTTC. It is translated as CASGGDDGANVLTF.

The chain uses TRBV4-1 and TRBJ2-4; no definite D call. CDR1 is MGHRA, CDR2 YSYEKL, per germline. CDR3 size: 15 residues. Trimming pared 0 bases from V and 0 bases from J, leaving 6 bases between. CDR3 in DNA: TGCGCCAGCAGCCAAGAAGGAGAAGCCAAAAACATTCAGTACTTC. Translated, it gives CASSQEGEAKNIQYF.

The V and J genes are TRBV7-2 and TRBJ1-5, with D perhaps TRBD1 (5 bases). Trimming stripped 1 base from V and 3 bases from J, with 10 bases between. Germline V gene data show CDR1 as SGHTA and CDR2 as FQGNSA. The CDR3 has 15 amino acids. The CDR3: CASSLGAGINQPQHF. In DNA form, the CDR3 reads TGTGCCAGCAGCTTAGGGGCAGGGATCAATCAGCCCCAGCATTTT.

V and J are TRBV6-5 and TRBJ1-2; D is uncertain. V lost 0 bases, J lost 3 bases, and 14 bases lay in between. CDR3 length: 16 amino acids. Looked up from germline, CDR1 is MNHEY and CDR2 is SVGAGI. The CDR3 nucleotides read TGTGCCAGCAGTTACTCGATATACAGCCAGTACTATGGCTACACCTTC. Its translation is CASSYSIYSQYYGYTF.

For the CDR3, the DNA is TGTGCCAGCAGCGGACAAGGGACAGGACTTAATGAAAAACTGTTTTTT. Translating it yields CASSGQGTGLNEKLFF. The V gene is TRBV7-8, the J gene TRBJ1-4; TRBD1 matches at 8 bases. The V gene's germline CDR1 is SGHVS and CDR2 FQNEAQ. CDR3 length: 16 residues. The V and J ends lost 5 bases and 4 bases, in that order; junction bases with no gene match: 9.

The chain employs TRBV10-3 and TRBJ1-1; D is ambiguous. With 10 bases removed from V and 8 bases from J, the gap between germline ends came to 20 bases. The CDR3 runs to 13 residues. CDR1 and CDR2 from the germline V gene are ENHRY and SYGVKD. CDR3 nucleotides: TGTGCCACCGGCGAGGCGGCGGGAGTCGAAGCTTTCTTT. Translating it yields CATGEAAGVEAFF.

A note on this clone: Other DNA sequences in this sample translate to the same CDR3. The chain carries TRBV2 and TRBJ1-1; 8 bases are a match to TRBD1. Looked up from germline, CDR1 is SNHLY and CDR2 is FYNNEI. CDR3 length equals 17 residues. The trim removed 5 bases at V and 0 bases at J, leaving 11 bases unmatched. DNA for the CDR3: TGTGCCAGCAGTACCGACCAGGGGGCCATGATGAACACTGAAGCTTTCTTT. This encodes CASSTDQGAMMNTEAFF.

This clone was seen a single time. The rearrangement uses TRBV12-5 and TRBJ1-5; 9 nucleotides agree with TRBD1. The CDR3 is made up of 17 amino acids. The ends lost 1 base at V and 0 bases at J; junction bases unmatched: 4. Germline assignment: CDR1 LGHNT and CDR2 FRNRAP. As DNA, the CDR3 is TGTGCTAGTGGTTTGGACAGGGGGCGATATAGCAATCAGCCCCAGCATTTT. It specifies CASGLDRGRYSNQPQHF.

The V and J genes are TRBV6-4 and TRBJ2-5, with D perhaps TRBD1 (5 bases). The V gene's germline CDR1 is MRHNA and CDR2 SNTAGT. Deletions cut 3 bases from V and 5 bases from J, with 13 bases between. This CDR3 comprises 14 residues. This CDR3 reads CASSEGVGVETQYF. The CDR3 DNA is TGTGCCAGCAGTGAAGGTGTAGGGGTGGAGACCCAGTACTTC.

The gene calls are TRBV7-6 and TRBJ1-1; tentatively, D is TRBD1 (6 bases). The CDR3 contains 13 residues. From germline, CDR1 is SGHVS and CDR2 FNYEAQ. Trimming left V 5 bases short and J 8 bases short, with 15 bases between. For the CDR3, the DNA is TGTGCCAGCAGCCGCGCGCAGGGGACCGAAGCTTTCTTT. As protein: CASSRAQGTEAFF.

This chain links TRBV9 with TRBJ2-5; tentative D call: TRBD1 (6 bases). The DNA end lines up better with TRBJ2-7; the J call may be wrong. The CDR3 covers 15 residues. CDR1 SGDLS and CDR2 YYNGEE come from the germline V gene. CDR3 bases: TGTGCCAGCAGCGTTGGAGACAGGACAACCTACGAGCAGTACTTC. Encoded protein: CASSVGDRTTYEQYF.

This sequence joins TRBV29-1 and TRBJ1-4; TRBD1 aligns across 9 bases. From germline, CDR1 is SQVTM and CDR2 ANQGSEA. CDR3 size: 15 residues. V trimming: 5 bases; J trimming: 2 bases; junction bases outside the gene matches: 6. The CDR3, as DNA: TGCAGCGTTTGGGACAGGGTTGGGACTAATGAAAAACTGTTTTTT. Amino acid sequence: CSVWDRVGTNEKLFF.

This sequence joins TRBV14 and TRBJ1-2; no clear D. V lost 1 base and J lost 6, with 6 bases in between. The CDR3 runs to 12 residues. Germline CDR1 SGHDN, CDR2 FVKESK. As DNA, the CDR3 is TGTGCCAGCAGCCAAGGGCGGAATGGCTACACCTTC. This gives the protein CASSQGRNGYTF.

The V gene is TRBV2, the J gene TRBJ2-7; a weak D match, TRBD2 (5 bases). The germline V gene encodes CDR1 SNHLY and CDR2 FYNNEI. The ends were cut back, 3 bases at V and 3 bases at J, with 9 bases in the middle. The CDR3 length is 13 residues. This CDR3 is CASSDRGLYEQYF. For the CDR3, the DNA is TGTGCCAGCAGTGACCGGGGTCTCTACGAGCAGTACTTC.

Regarding this clone: Germline and junction disagree at one end, which may indicate a read error. The CDR3 sequence is CSSSRTEGASDF. The CDR3 nucleotides are TGTTCCAGCAGCAGGACAGAAGGGGCATCGGACTTC. The chain couples TRBV7-9 to TRBJ2-7; perhaps TRBD1 as D (6 bases). The CDR3 loop spans 12 amino acids. The germline V gene has CDR1 SEHNR and CDR2 FQNEAQ (reference sequence).

The chain couples TRBV14 to TRBJ2-3, with D possibly being TRBD1 (5 bases). V lost 0 bases, J lost 3 bases, and 16 bases lay in between. CDR3 length equals 17 residues. Germline loops: CDR1 SGHDN, CDR2 FVKESK. CDR3 loop: CASSQDLVGLVTDTQYF. The CDR3 DNA follows: TGTGCCAGCAGCCAAGATTTGGTGGGGCTAGTTACAGATACGCAGTATTTT.